The source of this T cell receptor beta chain is a study of blood T cell repertoires in COVID-19. Study-level information: Collection of acute and convalescent COVID-19 samples took place in the United States, Italy and Spain. In each case, the material was cDNA or gDNA derived from T cells, B-cell-depleted T cells, or PBMCs.

Patients of the Seattle cohort, enrolled during active infection, were followed longitudinally. Per the original methods: Amplification from reference gene primers served as the basis for estimated nucleated cell counts. The repertoire was sequenced with immunoSEQ multiplex PCR; TCRdb's copy has only in-frame clones and lacks some. V, J and clone size are those of that table, while D and trimming were read from the DNA. The sample lists 150,000 to 200,000 clones; roughly four fifths were seen once. V lost 0 bases, J lost 4 bases, and 4 bases stayed unmatched. The CDR3 is made up of 16 amino acids. The germline gives CDR1 SGDLS, CDR2 YYNGEE.

Sequencing used peripheral blood. The rearrangement joins TRBV9 to TRBJ2-2, with 9 bases aligning to TRBD2. This TCR derives from a woman in her 70s with COVID-19, enrolled during active disease. CDR3 DNA: TGTGCCAGCAGCGTAGTGGCGGGAGGGGTCACCGGGGAGCTGTTTTTT. It specifies CASSVVAGGVTGELFF.